Presented here are 22 T cell receptor beta chains from one specimen sequenced in a study of T cell clonality in common variable immunodeficiency. Clones were read by immunoSEQ multiplex PCR, and TCRdb kept only the in-frame ones, dropping some. The table lists tens of thousands of clones, with no singletons. Specimen: peripheral blood mononuclear cells. These receptors all stem from a person aged 18 to 70 in good health.

This clone has a count of ten or more. The CDR3 end lies 3 residues beyond the end of the read and is filled in from the germline J gene. The V gene is TRBV11-3, the J gene TRBJ2-2; D may correspond to TRBD1 or TRBD2 (5 bases each). Trimming pared 6 bases from V and 4 bases from J, leaving 12 bases between. Germline V gene sequence: CDR1 SGHNT, CDR2 YENEEA. The CDR3 is 14 amino acids. CDR3 DNA (partial): TGTGCCAGCAGGGACGAGGGGAGCACCGGGGAG. Its protein product is CASRDEGSTGE. The full CDR3 reads CASRDEGSTGELFF.

Note on this clone: Read data end 3 residues before the CDR3 end; the end is taken from the germline J gene. This chain uses TRBV20-1 with TRBJ2-1; possibly TRBD2 for D (5 bases). V lost 3 bases and J 4 bases, leaving 10 bases between the germline ends. From germline, CDR1 is DFQATT and CDR2 SNEGSKA (reference sequence). The CDR3 runs to 13 residues. The CDR3 region is CSARRARYNEQFF. Incomplete CDR3 DNA: TGCAGTGCTAGGAGGGCCAGGTACAATGAG.

Turning to this clone: The DNA ends 3 residues before the CDR3 does, and the rest of the CDR3 is filled in from the germline J gene. This chain connects TRBV20-1 to TRBJ2-7, with 13 positions matching TRBD2. V lost 3 bases to trimming and J lost 2 bases; unmatched junction nucleotides: 7. The CDR3 is 16 amino acids. Germline V lookup: CDR1 DFQATT, CDR2 SNEGSKA (reference sequence). CDR3 sequence reads: CSASLLTSGRAYEQYF. CDR3 DNA, as far as it was read: TGCAGTGCTAGTCTTCTAACTAGCGGGAGGGCCTACGAG.

This clone was observed a few times. The read ends 3 residues before the CDR3 terminus; that terminus is restored from the germline J gene. V usage is TRBV7-6 and J usage is TRBJ2-7, with TRBD2 as a possible D gene (6 bases). V was trimmed by 1 base and J by 2 bases, leaving 21 bases between them. Germline V CDR1 and CDR2: SGHVS, FNYEAQ. The CDR3 has 18 residues. The CDR3 reads CASSLVGGARTDTYEQYF. The covered CDR3 bases are TGTGCCAGCAGCTTAGTAGGAGGGGCTAGGACGGATACCTACGAG.

Worth noting for this clone: Sequencing ends 3 residues short of the CDR3 end; the germline J gene provides the rest. The V call is TRBV7-9, the J call TRBJ1-3; D remains ambiguous. This CDR3 has 13 residues. Trimming removed 9 bases at V and 0 bases at J, with 9 bases between. Per the germline V gene, CDR1 is SEHNR and CDR2 is FQNEAQ (reference sequence). The CDR3 spells CARASSSGNTIYF. The DNA read from the CDR3 is TGTGCCAGAGCGTCCAGCTCTGGAAACACC.

This clone was found many times. The sequenced CDR3 bases are TGTGCCAGCAAGAAGGGGAGCTCCTATAATTCACCC. Its translation is CASKKGSSYNSP. The whole CDR3 is CASKKGSSYNSPLHF. The chain carries TRBV12-3 or TRBV12-4 and TRBJ1-6; D is possibly TRBD1 (5 bases). The read ends 3 residues before the CDR3 terminus; that terminus is restored from the germline J gene. The ends were cut back, 7 bases at V and 0 bases at J, with 10 bases in the middle. CDR3 length: 15 amino acids.

This clone was counted ten times or more. From the germline J gene comes the end of the CDR3, since the read stops 3 residues before it. The gene calls are TRBV20-1 and TRBJ2-5; the D gene is possibly TRBD1 (5 bases). Germline CDR1 DFQATT, CDR2 SNEGSKA (reference sequence). V was trimmed by 4 bases and J by 1 base, leaving 16 bases between them. CDR3 length: 15 residues. CDR3 DNA, as far as it was read: TGCAGTGCTACAGGGCTAAGGCCGGGCCAAGAGACC. Amino acids: CSATGLRPGQET. The full CDR3 reads CSATGLRPGQETQYF.

This clone was counted many times. Read coverage stops 3 residues before the CDR3 terminus; the germline J gene supplies the remainder. V is TRBV5-6 and J is TRBJ2-5; 9 bases fit TRBD1. Trimming removed 4 bases from V and 4 bases from J; junction bases left unmatched: 8. The germline V gene has CDR1 SGHDT and CDR2 YYEEEE. The CDR3 is 15 residues long. The CDR3 here is CASSKLDRGGETQYF. The CDR3 DNA, read in part, is TGTGCCAGCAGCAAGCTCGACAGGGGGGGAGAGACC.

This clone has a count of ten or more. CDR3 bases read: TGTGCCAGCAGCTTAGGCATGAGGGGC. Encoded protein: CASSLGMRG. The CDR3 in full is CASSLGMRGYTF. The chain employs TRBV7-9 and TRBJ1-2; D unclear. Sequencing ends 3 residues short of the CDR3 end; the germline J gene provides the rest. Germline CDR1 reads SEHNR; CDR2 reads FQNEAQ (reference sequence). This CDR3 region has 12 residues.

At least ten counts were recorded for this clone. Incomplete CDR3 DNA: TGTGCCTGGAGGCAGGGGGCTGGTTCACCC. Encoded protein: CAWRQGAGSP. The CDR3 in full is CAWRQGAGSPLHF. The V and J genes are TRBV30 and TRBJ1-6; 8 nucleotides match TRBD1. The read ends 3 residues before the CDR3 terminus; that terminus is restored from the germline J gene. The V segment lost 3 bases and the J segment 9 bases; nucleotides outside the gene matches: 4. The CDR3 runs to 13 residues. CDR1 is GTSNPN and CDR2 is SVGIG in the germline V gene (reference sequence).

This clone appeared many times. The read stops 3 residues short of the end of the CDR3; the missing end is completed from the germline J gene. The gene calls are TRBV9 and TRBJ2-2; 10 bases align to TRBD1. In germline, CDR1 is SGDLS, CDR2 YYNGEE. The V gene end was trimmed by 4 bases and the J gene end by 4 bases; junction bases not matched to a gene: 7. This CDR3 comprises 16 residues. CDR3: CASSIGQGVGTGELFF. The covered CDR3 bases are TGTGCCAGCAGCATTGGACAGGGGGTCGGCACCGGGGAG. Full variable domain (rest looked up from reference TRBV9 and TRBJ2-2): DSGVTQTPKHLITATGQRVTLRCSPRSGDLSVYWYQQSLDQGLQFLIQYYNGEERAKGNILERFSAQQFPDLHSELNLSSLELGDSALYFCASSIGQGVGTGELFFGEGSRLTVL.

This clone was seen at least ten times. The read gets to within 3 residues of the CDR3 end, and the germline J gene fills in the rest. This rearrangement joins TRBV24-1 to TRBJ1-2, with D perhaps matching TRBD1 (6 bases). CDR3 size: 15 residues. CDR1 is KGHDR, CDR2 SFDVKD, per germline. This CDR3 is CATSFGVGAREGYTF. The sequenced part of the CDR3 DNA is TGTGCCACCAGTTTTGGGGTGGGGGCCCGTGAAGGC.

This clone showed up many times. The read ends 3 residues early relative to the CDR3; the germline J gene fills the gap. The rearrangement links TRBV7-6 to TRBJ1-2, with 7 positions matching TRBD1. CDR1 and CDR2 from the germline V gene are SGHVS and FNYEAQ. This CDR3 is 18 amino acids long. This CDR3 reads CASSPRGPPGQPQGGYTF. CDR3 bases read: TGTGCCAGCAGTCCAAGGGGTCCTCCGGGACAGCCCCAAGGGGGC.

At least ten counts were recorded for this clone. This CDR3 reads CASSQEAQASGYTF. The covered CDR3 bases are TGTGCCAGCAGCCAAGAAGCCCAGGCCTCTGGC. The chain is built from TRBV4-2 and TRBJ1-2; D call uncertain. Read data end 3 residues before the CDR3 end; the end is taken from the germline J gene. The CDR3 consists of 14 residues. V was shortened by 0 bases and J by 7 bases, with 12 bases between the two germline ends. Germline V gene data show CDR1 as LGHNA and CDR2 as YNFKEQ.

In this sample, this clone turned up many times. From the germline J gene comes the end of the CDR3, since the read stops 3 residues before it. The chain joins TRBV5-1 to TRBJ2-1, with unresolved D. In germline, CDR1 is SGHRS, CDR2 YFSETQ. Trimming removed 3 bases from V and 6 bases from J, with 22 bases in between. The CDR3 totals 17 residues. CDR3 region: CASSSRTRHSWSNEQFF. The CDR3 DNA, read in part, is TGCGCCAGCAGCTCCAGAACCCGACACAGCTGGTCCAATGAG.

There are many counts of this clone. The read ends 3 residues before the CDR3 terminus; that terminus is restored from the germline J gene. V and J are TRBV5-1 and TRBJ1-3; a possible D gene is TRBD1 (6 bases). CDR3 length: 14 residues. The V end lost 4 bases, the J end lost 8 bases, and 16 bases lay between the germline ends. From germline, CDR1 is SGHRS and CDR2 YFSETQ. Here the CDR3 reads CASSPGTFPDTIYF. The CDR3 DNA, read in part, is TGCGCCAGCAGCCCCGGGACATTCCCGGACACC.

This clone was picked up many times. The missing CDR3 end, 3 residues past where the read stops, is filled in from the germline J gene. The V call is TRBV20-1, the J call TRBJ1-3, with 10 bases aligning to TRBD1. Trimming cost V 4 bases and J 1 base; bases outside gene matches: 4. The CDR3 is made up of 15 amino acids. CDR1 and CDR2 from the germline V gene are DFQATT and SNEGSKA (reference sequence). Here the CDR3 reads CSAKTGGESGNTIYF. The CDR3 bases that were read are TGCAGTGCTAAGACAGGGGGCGAGTCTGGAAACACC.

This clone has a count of ten or more. The CDR3 goes on 3 residues after the read ends, and that part is filled in from the germline J gene. The gene calls are TRBV19 and TRBJ2-1; 7 positions match TRBD2. Germline V gives CDR1 LNHDA, CDR2 SQIVND (reference sequence). The CDR3 runs 14 residues. V was clipped by 2 bases and J by 9 bases; unmatched bases: 7. The part of the CDR3 DNA that was read is TGTGCCAGTAGTATAACCGGACTAGTCGGTGAG. It codes for CASSITGLVGE. The whole CDR3 sequence reads CASSITGLVGEQFF.

There are many counts of this clone. Read coverage stops 3 residues before the CDR3 terminus; the germline J gene supplies the remainder. V usage is TRBV7-9 and J usage is TRBJ2-6, with 9 bases fitting TRBD1. The V gene's germline CDR1 is SEHNR and CDR2 FQNEAQ (reference sequence). CDR3 length: 15 residues. J gave up 4 bases and V 4 bases, and 2 bases lay outside the gene matches. The sequenced CDR3 bases are TGTGCCAGCAGCTCCGGACAGGGGGGGGCCAACGTC. This sequence encodes CASSSGQGGANV. The entire CDR3 protein reads CASSSGQGGANVLTF.

In its sample, this clone was seen many times. The CDR3 end is not reached by the read, which stops 3 residues before it; the germline J gene fills it in. The rearrangement links TRBV4-1 to TRBJ2-7; 7 nucleotides line up with TRBD2. In germline, CDR1 is MGHRA, CDR2 YSYEKL. With 1 base clipped from V and 4 bases from J, the junction kept 7 bases outside the gene matches. This CDR3 has 15 amino acids. CDR3 loop: CASSQVEGEGYEQYF. Partial CDR3 DNA: TGCGCCAGCAGCCAAGTGGAAGGGGAGGGGTACGAG.

This clone occurred many times. The read gets to within 3 residues of the CDR3 end, and the germline J gene fills in the rest. The chain couples TRBV7-3 to TRBJ2-3, with D unclear. The germline CDR1 and CDR2 sequences are SGHTA and FQGTGA. Deletions cut 1 base from V and 3 bases from J, with 8 bases between. The CDR3 contains 14 residues. The CDR3 reads CASSLMAETDTQYF. CDR3 DNA (partial): TGTGCCAGCAGCTTAATGGCAGAAACAGATACG.

Notes on this clone: The CDR3 end is not reached by the read, which stops 3 residues before it; the germline J gene fills it in. The chain uses TRBV5-6 and TRBJ2-2, with D unclear. This CDR3 comprises 13 residues. Germline CDR1 reads SGHDT; CDR2 reads YYEEEE. V lost 0 bases and J lost 6, with 6 bases in between. CDR3 bases read: TGTGCCAGCAGCTTGGCAGGTCCCGGGGAG. Its protein is CASSLAGPGE. The entire CDR3 protein reads CASSLAGPGELFF.